This T cell receptor (beta chain) is drawn from a study of T cells in Graves' hyperthyroidism and ophthalmopathy. In germline, CDR1 is SEHNR, CDR2 FQNEAQ (reference sequence). This CDR3 region has 16 residues. V was clipped by 2 bases and J by 2 bases; unmatched bases: 4. This clonotype was seen more than once but under ten times. Amplification targeted TCR beta CDR3 regions from RNA transcripts. The HTBI primer set served for first-round RT-PCR of the TCR CDR3. TCRdb fed the multiplex PCR reads into MiXCR, producing one record per CDR3 protein. Altogether under 200,000 distinct CDR3 sequences are present, 8% to 9.5% being singletons, with the ten largest covering roughly 23%. Blood was drawn at first hyperthyroidism diagnosis, before any ophthalmopathy symptoms.

Source material: blood. The clonotype comes from a woman in her late teens or twenties with Graves' hyperthyroidism that later progressed to Graves' ophthalmopathy. The chain combines TRBV7-9 with TRBJ1-3; 9 nucleotides align to TRBD1. CDR3 in DNA: TGTGCCAGCAGCTTAACGGGGACAGGGCCTGGAAACACCATATATTTT. Its translation: CASSLTGTGPGNTIYF. Full variable domain (missing parts from reference TRBV7-9 and TRBJ1-3): DTGVSQNPRHKITKRGQNVTFRCDPISEHNRLYWYRQTLGQGPEFLTYFQNEAQLEKSRLLSDRFSAERPKGSFSTLEIQRTEQGDSAMYLCASSLTGTGPGNTIYFGEGSWLTVV.